These 26 T cell receptor beta chains originate from one sample sequenced in a study of cytomegalovirus exposure and HLA in healthy donors. The PCR ran on 60 Vbeta and 13 Jbeta primers. Generated by immunoSEQ multiplex PCR, the TCRdb table keeps only in-frame clones and is missing some. Counted here are 140,000 to 150,000 clones, roughly 80% occurring once; the ten biggest clones make up roughly 4%. The sequenced material came from PBMCs. The receptors shown here come from a woman aged 40 to 55 in good health and CMV-seropositive.

The chain uses TRBV5-6 and TRBJ1-4; D is perhaps TRBD1 (5 bases). The length of the CDR3 is 14 residues. Trimming cost V 3 bases and J 6 bases, with 12 bases left between them. Germline CDR1 and CDR2: SGHDT and YYEEEE. The DNA of the CDR3 is TGTGCCAGCAGCTCCAGGACAAGGGATGAAAAACTGTTTTTT. This codes for CASSSRTRDEKLFF.

The J gene is TRBJ2-3, the V gene TRBV5-8; 7 nucleotides match TRBD2. The CDR3 spans 15 residues. V dropped 4 bases and J dropped 1; count of bases not matched to a gene: 6. Germline CDR1 reads SGHTS; CDR2 reads YDEGEE. This chain's CDR3 is CASSQLAIRTDTQYF. CDR3 nucleotides: TGTGCCAGCAGCCAACTAGCGATTCGCACAGATACGCAGTATTTT.

V and J are TRBV28 and TRBJ2-5; TRBD2 matches 9 bases. Trimming at V came to 4 bases and at J to 4 bases, leaving 10 bases not matched to a gene. Germline lookup yields CDR1 MDHEN and CDR2 SYDVKM. The CDR3 runs 16 residues. The CDR3 spells CASSSRLAEVRETQYF. The CDR3 DNA reads as TGTGCCAGCAGTTCCCGACTAGCGGAGGTTAGAGAGACCCAGTACTTC.

The V call is TRBV7-6, the J call TRBJ1-6; 7 nucleotides line up with TRBD1. In germline, CDR1 is SGHVS, CDR2 FNYEAQ. The CDR3 spans 15 residues. After removal of 5 bases from V and 7 bases from J, the junction contained 8 bases not matched to a gene. Here the CDR3 DNA reads TGTGCCAGCAGCCCTGGGACAGACCTCAATTCACCCCTCCACTTT. Translated, it gives CASSPGTDLNSPLHF.

This chain connects TRBV7-6 to TRBJ2-1, with 13 bases aligning to TRBD2. Germline-derived CDR1 and CDR2 are SGHVS and FNYEAQ. V lost 1 base and J lost 4; bases outside the gene matches: 1. There are 16 residues in the CDR3. CDR3 loop: CASSLGTSGGYNEQFF. In DNA form, the CDR3 reads TGTGCCAGCAGCTTAGGGACTAGCGGGGGTTACAATGAGCAGTTCTTC.

The chain joins TRBV11-2 to TRBJ2-7; 10 bases line up with TRBD1. Germline loops: CDR1 SGHAT, CDR2 FQNNGV. The CDR3 runs to 16 residues. Trimming cost V 0 bases and J 3 bases; bases outside gene matches: 5. Written as DNA, the CDR3 is TGTGCCAGCAGCTTAGATCCGGGACAGGGGATCTACGAGCAGTACTTC. Translating gives CASSLDPGQGIYEQYF.

This sequence joins TRBV7-2 and TRBJ2-1; 10 bases are shared with TRBD2. This CDR3 contains 16 residues. V shed 5 bases, J shed 3 bases, and the junction held 7 bases outside the gene matches. Germline CDR1 is SGHTA and CDR2 is FQGNSA. The CDR3 spells CASSPKTSGIYNEQFF. For the CDR3, the DNA is TGTGCCAGCAGCCCTAAAACTAGCGGGATCTACAATGAGCAGTTCTTC.

The genes are TRBV30 and TRBJ2-7, with TRBD2 identical over 9 bases. Germline CDR1 reads GTSNPN; CDR2 reads SVGIG (reference sequence). V dropped 1 base and J dropped 3; count of bases not matched to a gene: 4. The CDR3 consists of 14 residues. The chain's CDR3 is CAWSASGRSYEQYF. Here the CDR3 DNA reads TGTGCCTGGAGTGCGAGCGGGAGGAGCTACGAGCAGTACTTC.

This chain uses TRBV6-1 with TRBJ1-5, with 7 nucleotides matching TRBD1. CDR3 length: 14 amino acids. V gave up 6 bases and J gave up 3 bases; unmatched junction bases: 5. CDR1 and CDR2 (germline): MNHNS, SASEGT. This chain's CDR3 is CASREQGNNQPQHF. The CDR3 coding sequence is TGTGCCAGCAGGGAACAGGGGAACAATCAGCCCCAGCATTTT.

This clone was seen only a few times. DNA of the CDR3: TGTGCCAGCAGTCGGACAGGGGTCGATTACGAGCAGTACTTC. It translates to CASSRTGVDYEQYF. The chain links TRBV5-4 to TRBJ2-7; 9 bases match TRBD1. Unmatched junction bases numbered 7, after V lost 5 bases and J lost 4 bases. From germline, CDR1 is SGHNT and CDR2 YYREEE (reference sequence). The CDR3 consists of 14 residues.

The V and J genes are TRBV19 and TRBJ2-3; 10 bases fit TRBD2. This CDR3 comprises 15 residues. The V segment lost 7 bases and the J segment 6 bases; nucleotides outside the gene matches: 10. The germline CDR1 and CDR2 sequences are LNHDA and SQIVND (reference sequence). The CDR3 loop is CASKQSASGSDTQYF. The CDR3 nucleotides read TGTGCCAGTAAGCAGTCGGCTAGCGGGAGTGATACGCAGTATTTT.

The rearrangement uses TRBV6-5 and TRBJ2-7, with 11 bases aligning to TRBD2. Germline CDR1 MNHEY, CDR2 SVGAGI. The CDR3 extends over 14 amino acids. The junction had 7 bases not matched to a gene; V was cut back by 6 bases and J by 6 bases. CDR3 residues: CASSRLAGTSEQYF. The CDR3 bases are TGTGCCAGCAGCAGACTAGCGGGGACTTCCGAGCAGTACTTC.

The gene calls are TRBV5-4 and TRBJ1-2; 7 bases are shared with TRBD1. The CDR3 is 15 residues long. Looked up from germline, CDR1 is SGHNT and CDR2 is YYREEE (reference sequence). With 4 bases clipped from V and 4 bases from J, the junction kept 10 bases outside the gene matches. CDR3 in DNA: TGTGCCAGCAGCCCCGACAGGGCCTTGGGCTATGGCTACACCTTC. Protein sequence: CASSPDRALGYGYTF.

V and J are TRBV7-2 and TRBJ1-6; a weak D match, TRBD1 (6 bases). Germline V gene sequence: CDR1 SGHTA, CDR2 FQGNSA. V shed 5 bases and J shed 7 bases, with 15 bases lying between them. The CDR3 totals 15 residues. The CDR3 protein is CASSQEGVSNSPLHF. The CDR3 DNA reads as TGTGCCAGCAGCCAAGAGGGGGTCAGCAATTCACCCCTCCACTTT.

The chain couples TRBV19 to TRBJ2-5; 12 positions match TRBD2. Germline trimming cut 9 bases from V and 3 bases from J; bases unmatched to any gene: 5. This CDR3 has 14 amino acids. The germline V gene encodes CDR1 LNHDA and CDR2 SQIVND (reference sequence). CDR3 DNA sequence: TGTGCCAGCCGACTAGCGGGAGCCAAAGAGACCCAGTACTTC. It is translated as CASRLAGAKETQYF.

The V and J genes are TRBV23-1 and TRBJ2-5; D may be TRBD1 (6 bases). TRBV23-1 belongs to the ORF category, with a function that is uncertain. The CDR3 runs to 17 residues. V lost 1 base and J lost 0, with 15 bases in between. The CDR3 protein is CASSQLGRGQNQETQYF. For the CDR3, the DNA is TGCGCCAGCAGTCAATTAGGGCGCGGACAGAACCAAGAGACCCAGTACTTC.

J is TRBJ2-7 and V is TRBV5-6; D is unclear. Germline V CDR1 and CDR2: SGHDT, YYEEEE. The CDR3 sequence is 18 residues long. V lost 3 bases, J lost 6 bases, and 28 bases lay in between. The CDR3 DNA reads TGTGCCAGCAGCTCCTTTACTCTTCAGGCAGGATCTCGTCTCGAGCAGTACTTC. Its protein is CASSSFTLQAGSRLEQYF.

The rearrangement joins TRBV7-9 to TRBJ2-7; D remains ambiguous. The CDR3 has 11 residues. The V end lost 5 bases, the J end lost 5 bases, and 7 bases lay between the germline ends. Germline V gene lookup returns CDR1 SEHNR and CDR2 FQNEAQ (reference sequence). The DNA of the CDR3 is TGTGCCAGCAGCCCGTCGGACGAGCAGTACTTC. Translation: CASSPSDEQYF. The whole variable domain, remainder taken from reference TRBV7-9 and TRBJ2-7, is DTGVSQNPRHKITKRGQNVTFRCDPISEHNRLYWYRQTLGQGPEFLTYFQNEAQLEKSRLLSDRFSAERPKGSFSTLEIQRTEQGDSAMYLCASSPSDEQYFGPGTRLTVT.

The CDR3 reads CASSYDSNHGYTF. For the CDR3, the DNA is TGTGCCAGCAGCTATGACTCGAATCATGGCTACACCTTC. The chain has TRBV28 and TRBJ1-2; D remains unclear. The germline CDR1 and CDR2 sequences are MDHEN and SYDVKM. The CDR3 consists of 13 residues. V lost 6 bases and J 6 bases, leaving 14 bases between the germline ends.

Regarding this clone: The CDR3 does not close with the conserved phenylalanine or tryptophan, likely indicating a read error. The genes are TRBV9 and TRBJ1-2; D may be TRBD1 (6 bases). Germline V gene sequence: CDR1 SGDLS, CDR2 YYNGEE. CDR3 size: 12 residues. V lost 7 bases and J lost 1, with 8 bases in between. The CDR3 DNA reads as TGTGCCAGCTGGACAGTTAACTATGGCTACACCCTC. Protein sequence: CASWTVNYGYTL.

This sequence joins TRBV30 and TRBJ2-5, with a weak D call TRBD2 (7 bases). The CDR3 has 18 residues. V shed 1 base and J shed 2 bases, with 23 bases lying between them. Germline CDR1 GTSNPN, CDR2 SVGIG (reference sequence). The CDR3 is CAWSGNGGQGLKQETQYF. In DNA form, the CDR3 reads TGTGCCTGGAGTGGGAACGGGGGGCAGGGGTTGAAGCAAGAGACCCAGTACTTC.

This rearrangement joins TRBV7-9 to TRBJ2-1; D may be TRBD2 (6 bases). Trimming removed 0 bases from V and 10 bases from J, with 7 bases in between. Germline V gene sequence: CDR1 SEHNR, CDR2 FQNEAQ (reference sequence). The CDR3 loop spans 12 amino acids. CDR3 coding DNA: TGTGCCAGCAGCTTAGCGGGACTGGAGCAGTTCTTC. Protein sequence: CASSLAGLEQFF.

This clone appeared a single time. The chain carries TRBV7-2 and TRBJ2-5; D unresolved. Germline V CDR1 and CDR2: SGHTA, FQGNSA. Trimming left V 2 bases short and J 2 bases short, with 9 bases between. This CDR3 has 14 residues. The CDR3 region is CASSLQWLQETQYF. The CDR3 nucleotides are TGTGCCAGCAGCTTACAGTGGCTTCAAGAGACCCAGTACTTC.

The DNA of the CDR3 is TGTGCCAGCAGCAGGGGCCCCCGAAGCGGCTTACAGGGGCGCCCGCCATCCCTCCACTTT. Amino acid sequence: CASSRGPRSGLQGRPPSLHF. The chain is built from TRBV21-1 and TRBJ1-6; TRBD1 is the table's D call, not checked against the DNA. TRBV21-1 is annotated as a pseudogene. The CDR3 covers 20 residues.

This clone was detected once. The chain has TRBV27 and TRBJ2-2; D unresolved. V was cut by 3 bases and J by 4 bases, with 9 bases left in between. CDR1 is MNHEY, CDR2 SMNVEV, per germline (reference sequence). The CDR3 contains 14 residues. CDR3 coding DNA: TGTGCCAGCAGTTTTAACCGCGGCACCGGGGAGCTGTTTTTT. Translating gives CASSFNRGTGELFF.

The sample holds a few counts of this clone. The chain is built from TRBV6-1 and TRBJ1-1; 8 bases match TRBD1. The CDR3 is 14 residues long. J gave up 5 bases and V 8 bases, and 10 bases lay outside the gene matches. The germline gives CDR1 MNHNS, CDR2 SASEGT. The CDR3 DNA is TGTGCCAGCGCGATGGACAGGGTGAGAACTGAAGCTTTCTTT. Its protein is CASAMDRVRTEAFF.